These 9 T cell receptor beta chains came from one sample sequenced in a study of T cell responses to AZD1222 COVID-19 vaccine. Sequenced by immunoSEQ multiplex PCR; TCRdb stores in-frame clones only, minus some. The table records about 120,000 clones, about 89% of them present only once. Sequences were derived from peripheral blood, sampled on day 0 of AZD1222 vaccination. The receptors were sampled from an adult in good health.

The sample holds one count of this clone. J is TRBJ1-1 and V is TRBV19, with 9 bases identical to TRBD1. Germline lookup yields CDR1 LNHDA and CDR2 SQIVND (reference sequence). Germline trimming cut 5 bases from V and 1 base from J; bases unmatched to any gene: 5. CDR3 size: 15 residues. This CDR3 is CASSHTGGPNTEAFF. The CDR3 DNA follows: TGTGCCAGTAGTCATACAGGGGGCCCGAACACTGAAGCTTTCTTT.

The chain joins TRBV5-1 to TRBJ2-1; 7 bases are a match to TRBD2. The length of the CDR3 is 11 residues. With 7 bases clipped from V and 8 bases from J, the junction kept 3 bases outside the gene matches. Germline assignment: CDR1 SGHRS and CDR2 YFSETQ. In nucleotides, the CDR3 is TGCGCCAGCCAACGGGGGGATGAGCAGTTCTTC. This codes for CASQRGDEQFF.

The rearrangement joins TRBV6-5 to TRBJ1-1; a possible D gene is TRBD1 (5 bases). Trimming removed 3 bases from V and 3 bases from J, with 14 bases in between. This CDR3 spans 15 amino acids. Looked up from germline, CDR1 is MNHEY and CDR2 is SVGAGI. As DNA, the CDR3 is TGTGCCAGCAGTTATACCGGGGGACTGGACACTGAAGCTTTCTTT. Amino acid sequence: CASSYTGGLDTEAFF.

The chain joins TRBV10-3 to TRBJ2-2, with D unresolved. Trimming cost V 3 bases and J 13 bases, with 18 bases left between them. The CDR3 consists of 14 residues. Germline V CDR1 and CDR2: ENHRY, SYGVKD. CDR3 residues: CAISESKQPDVLFF. Written as DNA, the CDR3 is TGTGCCATCAGTGAATCGAAACAGCCGGATGTGCTGTTTTTT.

The chain couples TRBV9 to TRBJ2-1; TRBD2 agrees at 9 bases. The CDR3 is 15 amino acids. Germline CDR1 is SGDLS and CDR2 is YYNGEE. Losses at the gene ends were 1 base for V and 8 bases for J; bases not matched to a gene: 7. The CDR3, as DNA: TGTGCCAGCAGCGTAAGTAGCGGGAGTAGCTATGAGCAGTTCTTC. Its protein is CASSVSSGSSYEQFF.

The rearrangement joins TRBV18 to TRBJ1-2; D is unclear. Germline CDR1 and CDR2: KGHSH and LQKENI. The CDR3 contains 14 residues. V was clipped by 3 bases and J by 0 bases, with 8 bases between them. CDR3 nucleotides: TGTGCCAGCTCACCCAAGGTCACTAACTATGGCTACACCTTC. Protein sequence: CASSPKVTNYGYTF.

The gene calls are TRBV4-1 and TRBJ1-2, with D possibly matching TRBD1 (5 bases). Germline values: CDR1 MGHRA, CDR2 YSYEKL. CDR3 length equals 14 residues. V lost 5 bases, J lost 5 bases, and 15 bases lay in between. CDR3 in amino acids: CASSGGEEGYGYTF. The CDR3 DNA is TGCGCCAGCAGCGGAGGGGAGGAGGGTTATGGCTACACCTTC.

This clone was detected only a few times. The chain couples TRBV28 to TRBJ2-7; no definite D call. V dropped 6 bases and J dropped 6 bases, with 15 bases sitting between them. Germline CDR1 is MDHEN and CDR2 is SYDVKM. The CDR3 runs 13 residues. The CDR3 DNA reads as TGTGCCAGCAGCTCCCTGAGCCCTTTCGAGCAGTACTTC. As protein: CASSSLSPFEQYF.

This chain uses TRBV9 with TRBJ1-2, with 8 bases aligning to TRBD1. Trimming removed 4 bases from V and 4 bases from J; junction bases left unmatched: 3. CDR1 is SGDLS, CDR2 YYNGEE, per germline. The CDR3 runs 13 residues. The CDR3 loop is CASSLDRGYGYTF. CDR3 coding DNA: TGTGCCAGCAGCCTCGACAGGGGCTATGGCTACACCTTC.